Listed below are T cell receptor beta chains from one sample, sequenced in a study of blood T cell repertoires in COVID-19. The method was immunoSEQ multiplex PCR; TCRdb's version includes in-frame clones alone and lacks a portion of them. The table records approximately 150,000 clones, roughly 81% of them present only once. The sequencing input was peripheral blood. Receptor source: a human donor with acute or convalescent COVID-19. The donor label of this sample is uncertain. Both conserved end residues are part of each CDR3. The D gene is left open where the match is weak. Expanded clones get a size class; other rows say once, few or many, or leave the size out.

>TRBJ2-5|-|TRBV18|-
CASSPPSRQDQETQYF
TGTGCCAGCTCACCACCTTCGAGACAGGACCAAGAGACCCAGTACTTC
>TRBJ1-5|TRBD1|TRBV6-6|-
CASSPLTGVQPQHF
TGTGCCAGCAGTCCTTTGACAGGGGTTCAGCCCCAGCATTTT
>TRBJ1-5|-|TRBV18|-
CASSPDSSNQPQHF
TGTGCCAGCTCCCCCGACAGTAGCAATCAGCCCCAGCATTTT
>TRBJ1-1|-|TRBV9|-
CASSVEGVGTEAFF
TGTGCCAGCAGCGTAGAAGGGGTTGGAACTGAAGCTTTCTTT
>TRBJ2-1|-|TRBV2|-
CASSAIGQYNEQFF
TGTGCCAGCAGTGCAATTGGACAGTACAATGAGCAGTTCTTC
>TRBJ1-1|-|TRBV2|-
CASSETQNTEAFF
TGTGCCAGCAGCGAGACACAGAACACTGAAGCTTTCTTT
>TRBJ2-2|-|TRBV4-2|-
CASSQVGRGADAAGELFF
TGTGCCAGCAGCCAAGTGGGCCGGGGGGCTGATGCCGCCGGGGAGCTGTTTTTT
>TRBJ2-3|TRBD2|TRBV7-2|-
CASSLEGTSVNTQYF
TGTGCCAGCAGCTTAGAAGGGACTAGCGTGAATACGCAGTATTTT
>TRBJ1-6|TRBD1|TRBV7-9|few
CASSPGDSDNSPLHF
TGTGCCAGCAGCCCCGGGGACAGCGATAATTCACCCCTCCACTTT
>TRBJ2-5|TRBD2|TRBV9|-
CASSVGLAGGDRETQYF
TGTGCCAGCAGCGTCGGGCTAGCGGGGGGCGATCGGGAGACCCAGTACTTC
>TRBJ2-3|TRBD2|TRBV6-6|-
CASSHGGERYTQYF
TGTGCCAGCAGTCACGGGGGGGAACGATATACGCAGTATTTT
>TRBJ1-5|-|TRBV7-2|-
CASSLESANQPQHF
TGTGCCAGCAGCTTAGAATCCGCGAATCAGCCCCAGCATTTT
>TRBJ2-7|-|TRBV18|few
CASSPLPDYYEQYF
TGTGCCAGCTCACCACTCCCGGACTACTACGAGCAGTACTTC
>TRBJ2-3|TRBD2|TRBV2|once
CASSEGQTSGGAGTDTQYF
TGTGCCAGCAGTGAAGGTCAAACTAGCGGGGGGGCTGGCACAGATACGCAGTATTTT
>TRBJ1-5|-|TRBV7-2|-
CASSERRGNQPQHF
TGTGCCAGCAGCGAACGTCGAGGCAATCAGCCCCAGCATTTT
>TRBJ1-4|TRBD1|TRBV24-1|-
CATSDPTGGEGKLFF
TGTGCCACCAGTGACCCCACAGGGGGAGAGGGAAAACTGTTTTTT
>TRBJ2-7|TRBD1|TRBV27|-
CASSRSQGDLLYEQYF
TGTGCCAGCAGTCGGTCCCAGGGGGATCTCTTGTACGAGCAGTACTTC
>TRBJ1-5|-|TRBV27|-
CASSLFSNQPQHF
TGTGCCAGCAGCCTTTTTAGCAATCAGCCCCAGCATTTT
>TRBJ2-7|-|TRBV6-5|-
CASSRTETYEQYF
TGTGCCAGCAGTCGGACAGAGACCTACGAGCAGTACTTC
>TRBJ2-3|-|TRBV7-2|-
CASSPRAAGTDTQYF
TGTGCCAGCAGCCCCCGGGCGGCGGGGACAGATACGCAGTATTTT
>TRBJ2-1|TRBD2|TRBV3-1/TRBV3-2|-
CASSSGTSGYNEQFF
TGTGCCAGCAGCTCCGGGACTAGCGGCTACAATGAGCAGTTCTTC
>TRBJ2-7|-|TRBV9|-
CASSVGGGLSYEQYF
TGTGCCAGCAGCGTAGGAGGGGGTCTCTCCTACGAGCAGTACTTC
>TRBJ1-4|TRBD1|TRBV7-2|once
CASSLGQYNEKLFF
TGTGCCAGCAGCCTGGGACAGTATAATGAAAAACTGTTTTTT
>TRBJ1-4|TRBD1|TRBV10-3|-
CAISETRDSATSAF
TGTGCCATCAGTGAAACCCGGGACAGCGCCACTTCGGCGTTT
>TRBJ1-2|TRBD1|TRBV5-1|-
CASSDRTGSGYGYTF
TGCGCCAGCAGCGACAGGACAGGGTCGGGCTATGGCTACACCTTC
>TRBJ1-2|TRBD1|TRBV5-1|few
CASSLESGQGTGYTF
TGCGCCAGCAGCTTGGAGTCAGGACAGGGTACCGGCTACACCTTC
>TRBJ1-2|-|TRBV5-4|-
CASSLGQGLANYGYTF
TGTGCCAGCAGCTTGGGGCAGGGGTTGGCCAACTATGGCTACACCTTC
>TRBJ1-1|TRBD1|TRBV5-1|-
CASSPTSPGQGAEAFF
TGCGCCAGCAGCCCTACCTCCCCGGGACAGGGGGCTGAAGCTTTCTTT
>TRBJ2-3|-|TRBV18|-
CASSPPFTDTQYF
TGTGCCAGCTCACCACCCTTCACAGATACGCAGTATTTT
>TRBJ2-1|TRBD2|TRBV7-9|-
CASSPLAGVNEQFF
TGTGCCAGCAGCCCACTAGCGGGGGTGAATGAGCAGTTCTTC
>TRBJ2-7|-|TRBV28|-
CASSLGTGSSYEQYF
TGTGCCAGCAGTTTGGGTACCGGGTCCTCCTACGAGCAGTACTTC
>TRBJ2-2|-|TRBV15|-
CATSRDSRDTGELFF
TGTGCCACCAGCAGAGATAGCAGGGACACCGGGGAGCTGTTTTTT
>TRBJ1-2|-|TRBV25-1|once
CASSLAGRLWGYTF
TGTGCCAGCAGTTTAGCCGGGAGGTTATGGGGCTACACCTTC
>TRBJ2-7|TRBD2|TRBV7-2|-
CASSSQKGSGGPIRYF
TGTGCCAGCAGCTCCCAGAAGGGTAGCGGGGGACCGATCAGGTACTTC
>TRBJ1-2|TRBD1|TRBV5-5|-
CASRPAGTGGTNYGYTF
TGTGCCAGCAGGCCGGCGGGGACAGGGGGCACAAACTATGGCTACACCTTC
>TRBJ1-4|-|TRBV2|-
CASSDPADGGETNEKLFF
TGTGCCAGCAGTGACCCTGCGGACGGGGGGGAAACTAATGAAAAACTGTTTTTT
>TRBJ1-4|TRBD1|TRBV18|-
CASSPGQVATNEKLFF
TGTGCCAGCTCTCCCGGACAGGTAGCAACTAATGAAAAACTGTTTTTT
>TRBJ1-2|-|TRBV6-5|-
CASSDLRVVYGYTF
TGTGCCAGCAGCGATCTTCGGGTCGTCTATGGCTACACCTTC
>TRBJ2-7|TRBD1|TRBV30|-
CAYLGQGLHEQYF
TGTGCCTACCTTGGACAGGGATTACACGAGCAGTACTTC
>TRBJ2-3|TRBD2|TRBV5-5|-
CASSLVPSGVGNTDTQYF
TGTGCCAGCAGCTTGGTTCCTAGCGGGGTGGGGAACACAGATACGCAGTATTTT
>TRBJ2-1|-|TRBV11-2|-
CASSLGSANNEQFF
TGTGCCAGCAGCTTAGGTTCCGCTAACAATGAGCAGTTCTTC
>TRBJ2-4|TRBD1|TRBV9|-
CASSVSRGTGYDKNIQYF
TGTGCCAGCAGCGTTAGTAGAGGGACAGGGTACGACAAAAACATTCAGTACTTC
>TRBJ1-5|TRBD1|TRBV19|few
CASSSEDRGQEQPQHF
TGTGCCAGTAGTTCCGAAGACAGGGGGCAGGAGCAGCCCCAGCATTTT
>TRBJ1-2|-|TRBV19|-
CASSISLANYGYTF
TGTGCCAGTAGTATATCACTAGCTAACTATGGCTACACCTTC
>TRBJ1-2|-|TRBV7-6|-
CASSLGGVVGYTF
TGTGCCAGCAGCTTGGGGGGGGTGGTTGGCTACACCTTC
>TRBJ2-1|TRBD2|TRBV24-1|-
CATSVAAGGFEQFF
TGTGCCACCAGTGTTGCAGCGGGAGGTTTTGAGCAGTTCTTC
>TRBJ2-3|-|TRBV2|-
CASSGRGTALFTQYF
TGTGCCAGCAGTGGTCGGGGGACAGCCTTATTCACGCAGTATTTT
>TRBJ1-2|TRBD1|TRBV19|-
CASSIYGQGLYGYTF
TGTGCCAGTAGTATCTATGGACAGGGATTATATGGCTACACCTTC
>TRBJ1-1|-|TRBV19|-
CASSIGLGRNTEAFF
TGTGCCAGTAGTATAGGCCTGGGCAGGAACACTGAAGCTTTCTTT
>TRBJ1-1|-|TRBV7-3|-
CASSVQGGGTEAFF
TGTGCCAGCAGCGTACAGGGAGGGGGCACTGAAGCTTTCTTT
>TRBJ1-1|-|TRBV7-3|-
CASSSLPQPEGAFF
TGTGCCAGCAGCTCCCTCCCTCAGCCAGAGGGAGCTTTCTTT
>TRBJ1-4|TRBD1|TRBV7-2|-
CASSSGTGRNEKLFF
TGTGCCAGCAGCTCGGGGACAGGGCGTAATGAAAAACTGTTTTTT
>TRBJ1-2|TRBD1|TRBV6-5|-
CASSRQGGGYTF
TGTGCCAGCAGCCGACAGGGGGGCGGCTACACCTTC
>TRBJ2-7|TRBD2|TRBV19|few
CASSAQGLAGGRAYEQYF
TGTGCCAGTAGTGCCCAGGGACTAGCGGGGGGGCGCGCCTACGAGCAGTACTTC
>TRBJ2-1|-|TRBV15|once
CATSKLKYNEQFF
TGTGCCACCAGCAAACTGAAATACAATGAGCAGTTCTTC
>TRBJ2-3|-|TRBV11-3|-
CASSLEGGATQYF
TGTGCCAGCAGCTTAGAGGGAGGAGCTACGCAGTATTTT
>TRBJ1-5|-|TRBV18|-
CASSQRGDQPQHF
TGTGCCAGCTCACAAAGGGGTGATCAGCCCCAGCATTTT
>TRBJ1-6|-|TRBV15|-
CATSKIDYNSPLHF
TGTGCCACCAGCAAGATAGACTATAATTCACCCCTCCACTTT
>TRBJ1-5|-|TRBV2|-
CASSAGLTGSNQPQHF
TGTGCCAGCAGTGCCGGCCTGACGGGTAGCAATCAGCCCCAGCATTTT
>TRBJ2-5|-|TRBV28|-
CASSSHHRGWQTTQETQYF
TGTGCCAGCAGTTCTCACCATCGGGGGTGGCAAACCACCCAAGAGACCCAGTACTTC